These T cell receptor beta chains were read from a single sample in a study of vaccination and CD4 T cells after COVID-19. From the PCR reads, TCRdb called clonotypes with MiXCR, one entry per CDR3 protein. The table has roughly 16,000 distinct CDR3 sequences, about three quarters seen once; the top ten hold about 4.6%. For these TCRs, the target antigens are not known. Sequencing used CD4+ T cells from blood, cultured in vitro. The receptors originated from a human donor who had recovered from COVID-19. Both conserved end residues are part of each CDR3. D genes are given only for firm matches. The listing skips clone size in some rows; elsewhere it reads once, few, many or a size class.

TRBJ1-2 | TRBV5-4 | few | TRBD1 | TGTGCCAGCAGCTTAGCTCCCGGGACAGGGTTTGGCTATGGCTACACCTTC | CASSLAPGTGFGYGYTF
TRBJ1-6 | TRBV11-2 | - | TRBD1 | TGTGCCAGCAGCGCCCGGACAGGGTCCGATAATTCACCCCTCCACTTT | CASSARTGSDNSPLHF
TRBJ1-4 | TRBV7-6 | - | TRBD1 | TGTGCCAGCAGCTTAGAACCGACAGGGGGCGCCTTCGAAAAACTGTTTTTT | CASSLEPTGGAFEKLFF
TRBJ2-7 | TRBV2 | once | - | TGTGCCAGTCGGGCGCCAAGCTCCTACGAGCAGTACTTC | CASRAPSSYEQYF
TRBJ2-3 | TRBV20-1 | - | - | TGCAGTGCTCTACCTAGCACAGATACGCAGTATTTT | CSALPSTDTQYF
TRBJ2-2 | TRBV10-3 | - | TRBD1 | TGTGCCATCAGTGAGCCAAGCTTAAGGACAGGCGAGGGGGAGCTGTTTTTT | CAISEPSLRTGEGELFF
TRBJ1-6 | TRBV25-1 | - | - | TGTGCCAGCAGTGCCAGGGGCAATTCACCCCTCCACTTT | CASSARGNSPLHF
TRBJ1-2 | TRBV19 | - | - | TGTGCCAGTATCCCAAGGGACGGGCTGAATATGGGCTATGGCTACACCTTC | CASIPRDGLNMGYGYTF
TRBJ2-3 | TRBV20-1 | - | TRBD2 | TGCAGTGCTAGTCCCGGCCCCGGTGTTAAGGCGGGAGCTAACACAGATACGCAGTATTTT | CSASPGPGVKAGANTDTQYF
TRBJ2-1 | TRBV29-1 | once | - | TGCAGCGGCTCACTAGCCCATGAGCAGTTCTTC | CSGSLAHEQFF
TRBJ2-1 | TRBV7-2 | - | TRBD2 | TGTGCCAGCAGCCCACCGACTAGCGTAAGTGAGCAGTTCTTC | CASSPPTSVSEQFF
TRBJ1-4 | TRBV21-1 | once | - | TGTGCCAGCTTCATCACACCACCCGGTCGGACAGCGGCTAATGAAAAACTGTTTTTT | CASFITPPGRTAANEKLFF
TRBJ1-2 | TRBV2 | once | - | TGTGCCAGCAGTGAAGCGGGGGCACCGAACTATGGCTACACCTTC | CASSEAGAPNYGYTF
TRBJ2-2 | TRBV20-1 | once | - | TGCAGTGCTAGAGATCTCAGGTTCCCAACCGGGGAGCTGTTTTTT | CSARDLRFPTGELFF
TRBJ2-5 | TRBV6-2/TRBV6-3 | once | - | TGTGCCAGCAAACGGACAGGAGGGGGAGAGACCCAGTACTTC | CASKRTGGGETQYF
TRBJ2-7 | TRBV12-3/TRBV12-4 | - | - | TGTGCCAGCAGTTTACGGCGGGGTGCCTACGAGCAGTACTTC | CASSLRRGAYEQYF
TRBJ2-3 | TRBV7-8 | once | TRBD1 | TGTGCCAGCAGCTTCCTTTGGGACAGGGGTACTATTGATACGCAGTATTTT | CASSFLWDRGTIDTQYF
TRBJ1-6 | TRBV7-2 | - | TRBD1 | TGTGCCAGCACCCCCGGACAGGGGTTTTCACCCCTCCACTTT | CASTPGQGFSPLHF
TRBJ2-7 | TRBV27 | - | - | TGTGCCAGCAGTTTAGAGGGGGAGGGGCACGAGCAGTACTTC | CASSLEGEGHEQYF
TRBJ2-1 | TRBV6-1 | - | - | TGTGCCAGCAGCCCCCGGCTAGGGCCCTACAATGAGCAGTTCTTC | CASSPRLGPYNEQFF
TRBJ1-1 | TRBV27 | few | - | TGTGCCAGCACCCAAAGGGTAGGGCTCACTGAAGCTTTCTTT | CASTQRVGLTEAFF
TRBJ1-6 | TRBV6-1 | few | TRBD1 | TGTGCCAGCAGCGGGACAGCGAGCTCCTATAATTCACCCCTCCACTTT | CASSGTASSYNSPLHF
TRBJ1-2 | TRBV7-9 | - | - | TGTGCCATCTACAGGGCCTATGGCTACACCTTC | CAIYRAYGYTF
TRBJ1-5 | TRBV21-1 | - | - | TGTGCCAGCAGCCCGCGTGAGGGGGACAATCAGCCCCAGCATTTT | CASSPREGDNQPQHF
TRBJ1-5 | TRBV24-1 | - | - | TGTGCCACCAGTGATTCTGAAAGACCCCAGCATTTT | CATSDSERPQHF
TRBJ2-7 | TRBV7-9 | - | - | TGTGCCAGCAGCTTAAGTCAGACTACCTACGAGCAGTACTTC | CASSLSQTTYEQYF
TRBJ1-6 | TRBV7-9 | - | TRBD1 | TGTGCCAGCAGCCTAGGGGGCCCGAATTATAATTCACCCCTCCACTTT | CASSLGGPNYNSPLHF
TRBJ2-7 | TRBV11-2 | - | - | TGTGCCAGCAGCCTCAGACTAGGCGAGCAGTACTTC | CASSLRLGEQYF
TRBJ1-4 | TRBV27 | - | - | TGTGCCAGCAGTAGGGAACCAACTAATGAAAAACTGTTTTTT | CASSREPTNEKLFF
TRBJ1-5 | TRBV7-6 | - | TRBD1 | TGTGCCAGCAGCTTAGTACAGGGGGCCACTCAGCCCCAGCATTTT | CASSLVQGATQPQHF
TRBJ1-2 | TRBV6-1 | - | - | TGTGCCAGCATCAGGTTTAACTATGGCTACACCTTC | CASIRFNYGYTF
TRBJ2-7 | TRBV27 | - | TRBD1 | TGTGCCAGCAGTTTAAAACCGACAGGGTGGTCCCCCTACGAGCAGTACTTC | CASSLKPTGWSPYEQYF
TRBJ2-1 | TRBV5-1 | - | - | TGCGCCACCTCCTTGGGGGGCCTATCCTACAATGAGCAGTTCTTC | CATSLGGLSYNEQFF
TRBJ2-2 | TRBV6-2/TRBV6-3 | once | - | TGTGCCAGCAGTTACCTCAGGACGAACACCGGGGAGCTGTTTTTT | CASSYLRTNTGELFF
TRBJ2-7 | TRBV30 | - | - | TGTGCCTGGAGCGGCGCGGGATGGGAGCAGTACTTC | CAWSGAGWEQYF
TRBJ1-2 | TRBV30 | few | - | TGTGCCTGGAGTGTACATTTGGGGGGCTACACCTTC | CAWSVHLGGYTF
TRBJ2-3 | TRBV6-1 | - | - | TGTGCCACCCCGGGAGAGGGGGATACGCAGTATTTT | CATPGEGDTQYF
TRBJ1-1 | TRBV20-1 | - | TRBD1 | TGCAGTGCTAGAGGAAGGACCAGGGGGGGACCGATGAACACTGAAGCTTTCTTT | CSARGRTRGGPMNTEAFF
TRBJ1-4 | TRBV20-1 | few | - | TGCAGTGCAGCACGGACTCGCGGGGCGGGTGAAAAACTGTTTTTT | CSAARTRGAGEKLFF
TRBJ2-1 | TRBV7-2 | - | - | TGTGCCAGCAGCTTAGTAAGGGGGTCCTACAATGAGCAGTTCTTC | CASSLVRGSYNEQFF
TRBJ1-2 | TRBV20-1 | few | - | TGCAGTGCCCCGCAGGGTATGGGGAAAATTGGTTATGGCTACACCTTC | CSAPQGMGKIGYGYTF
TRBJ1-5 | TRBV20-1 | - | - | TGCAGTGCCAAGGGGGGGGTTTTTTATAGCAATCAGCCCCAGCATTTT | CSAKGGVFYSNQPQHF
TRBJ2-1 | TRBV20-1 | - | TRBD2 | TGCAGTGCTAGAGGAACTAGCGGGAGACCGCACAATGAGCAGTTCTTC | CSARGTSGRPHNEQFF
TRBJ2-7 | TRBV6-2/TRBV6-3 | - | - | TGTGCCAGCAGTCCGGACAGCTTGGGCTTCTACGAGCAGTACTTC | CASSPDSLGFYEQYF
TRBJ2-2 | TRBV11-3 | - | TRBD2 | TGTGCCAGCAGCTGGGGACTAGTCGGCGCCGGGGAGCTGTTTTTT | CASSWGLVGAGELFF
TRBJ1-5 | TRBV24-1 | few | - | TGTGCCACCCATCCCGGAGGGGGACGGCAGCCCCAGCATTTT | CATHPGGGRQPQHF
TRBJ1-5 | TRBV20-1 | - | - | TGCAGTGCTAGAGGGCTGGGAATTGTCAATCAGCCCCAGCATTTT | CSARGLGIVNQPQHF
TRBJ2-7 | TRBV30 | - | - | TGTGCCTGGAGGGCTATCAGGGCGGTGCCCCTCGAGCAGTACTTC | CAWRAIRAVPLEQYF
TRBJ1-1 | TRBV12-3/TRBV12-4 | - | TRBD1 | TGTGCCAGCAGTTTAGAGGGGGCTGCCACTGAAGCTTTCTTT | CASSLEGAATEAFF
TRBJ2-1 | TRBV6-4 | - | TRBD2 | TGTGCCAGCTCTACTAGCGGGACCTTAAGCTACAATGAGCAGTTCTTC | CASSTSGTLSYNEQFF
TRBJ2-7 | TRBV20-1 | - | TRBD2 | TGCAGTGCTAGGTCCCTGGCAGGGACTATATACGAGCAGTACTTC | CSARSLAGTIYEQYF
TRBJ1-4 | TRBV7-8 | - | - | TGTGCCAGCAGCGTTTGGGACTTGGATGAAAAACTGTTTTTT | CASSVWDLDEKLFF
TRBJ1-2 | TRBV4-2 | - | - | TGTGCCAGCAGCCAAGATAGGGAGAACTATGGCTACACCTTC | CASSQDRENYGYTF
TRBJ2-3 | TRBV20-1 | once | TRBD2 | TGCAGTGCTCCCCGACTAGCGGGCACAGATACACAGTATTTT | CSAPRLAGTDTQYF
TRBJ1-2 | TRBV7-9 | - | - | TGTGCCAGCAGCTTTGTGAATGCTAACTATGGCTACACCTTC | CASSFVNANYGYTF
TRBJ1-6 | TRBV27 | few | - | TGTGCCAGCAGAGACCAACCGGACAGACTCTATAATTCACCCCTCCACTTT | CASRDQPDRLYNSPLHF